One and the same sample provided the 5 T cell receptor beta chains below, sequenced in a study of cytomegalovirus exposure and HLA in healthy donors. PCR amplification relied on 60 Vbeta primers (plus 13 Jbeta primers). Measured with immunoSEQ multiplex PCR; TCRdb has only the in-frame clones, and not every one. This sample has some 150,000 clones; roughly 79% occur once, and the top ten carry more than 1.5%. The sample consisted of PBMCs. The receptors derive from a woman between 35 and 50 years old in good health and CMV-seronegative.

This clone was counted a few times. The J gene is TRBJ2-1, the V gene TRBV4-1, with 10 bases lining up with TRBD2. The CDR3 spans 16 residues. With 0 bases clipped from V and 5 bases from J, the junction kept 4 bases outside the gene matches. Looked up from germline, CDR1 is MGHRA and CDR2 is YSYEKL. The CDR3 sequence: CASSQDRLAGDNEQFF. DNA for the CDR3: TGCGCCAGCAGCCAAGATCGGCTAGCGGGAGACAATGAGCAGTTCTTC.

The chain carries TRBV5-1 and TRBJ2-3; D gene uncertain. Trimming took 0 bases from V and 4 from J, leaving 6 bases between them. Germline lookup yields CDR1 SGHRS and CDR2 YFSETQ. CDR3 length: 13 amino acids. CDR3 residues: CASSLARSDTQYF. The CDR3 DNA follows: TGCGCCAGCAGCTTGGCCAGGTCAGATACGCAGTATTTT. The whole variable domain, filled in from reference TRBV5-1 and TRBJ2-3, reads KAGVTQTPRYLIKTRGQQVTLSCSPISGHRSVSWYQQTPGQGLQFLFEYFSETQRNKGNFPGRFSGRQFSNSRSEMNVSTLELGDSALYLCASSLARSDTQYFGPGTRLTVL.

This chain joins TRBV19 and TRBJ2-5; unclear D gene. Trimming pared 5 bases from V and 3 bases from J, leaving 16 bases between. The germline gives CDR1 LNHDA, CDR2 SQIVND (reference sequence). The CDR3 loop spans 15 amino acids. The CDR3 DNA reads as TGTGCCAGTAGTTTCGTCCCCGGTCTGAAAGAGACCCAGTACTTC. It yields the protein CASSFVPGLKETQYF.

The J gene is TRBJ2-7, the V gene TRBV2; D may be TRBD2 (7 bases). Trimming left V 8 bases short and J 1 base short, with 15 bases between. Germline CDR1 SNHLY, CDR2 FYNNEI. The CDR3 is 14 residues long. CDR3 bases: TGTGCCAGCGAACTAGAGGGGGGGTCCTACGAGCAGTACTTC. Translating gives CASELEGGSYEQYF.

This clone has only one observation. An end of the junction does not agree with germline; a read error may underlie this. The CDR3 here is CASSQERQGVNF. CDR3 in DNA: TGTGCCAGCAGCCAAGAACGGCAGGGGGTGAACTTC. The chain couples TRBV4-2 to TRBJ2-5; TRBD1 agrees at 7 bases. This CDR3 spans 12 amino acids. CDR1 is LGHNA, CDR2 YNFKEQ, per germline.